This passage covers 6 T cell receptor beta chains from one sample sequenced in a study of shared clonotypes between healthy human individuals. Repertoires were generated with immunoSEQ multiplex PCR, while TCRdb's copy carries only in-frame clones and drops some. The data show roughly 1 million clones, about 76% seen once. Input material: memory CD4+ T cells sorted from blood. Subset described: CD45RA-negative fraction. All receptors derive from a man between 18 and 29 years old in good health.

The CDR3 nucleotides are TGTGCCTGGAGCGGAGGGGAGGCTAGCTTGGAGACCCAGTACTTC. Its protein product is CAWSGGEASLETQYF. This rearrangement joins TRBV30 to TRBJ2-5, with a tentative D call TRBD2 (6 bases). The CDR3 spans 15 residues. Germline lookup yields CDR1 GTSNPN and CDR2 SVGIG (reference sequence). With 3 bases removed from V and 5 bases from J, the gap between germline ends came to 19 bases.

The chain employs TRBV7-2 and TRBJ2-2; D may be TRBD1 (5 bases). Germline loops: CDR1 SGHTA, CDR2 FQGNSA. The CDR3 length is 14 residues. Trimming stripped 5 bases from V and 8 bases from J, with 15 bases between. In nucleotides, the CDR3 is TGTGCCAGCAGCCTCAGCTCAGGGTGGGGGGAGCTGTTTTTT. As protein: CASSLSSGWGELFF.

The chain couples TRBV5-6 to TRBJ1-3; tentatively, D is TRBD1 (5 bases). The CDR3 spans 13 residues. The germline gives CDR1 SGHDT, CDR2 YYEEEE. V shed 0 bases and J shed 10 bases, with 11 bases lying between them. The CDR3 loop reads CASSLGWGLTIYF. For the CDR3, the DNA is TGTGCCAGCAGCTTGGGTTGGGGCCTAACCATATATTTT.

The DNA of the CDR3 is TGTGCCAGCAGACAGGGGGCGATCGGGGAGCTGTTTTTT. It codes for CASRQGAIGELFF. The chain uses TRBV9 and TRBJ2-2; 9 bases are shared with TRBD1. The CDR3 extends over 13 amino acids. Germline CDR1 and CDR2: SGDLS and YYNGEE. V lost 5 bases, J lost 7 bases, and 3 bases stayed unmatched.

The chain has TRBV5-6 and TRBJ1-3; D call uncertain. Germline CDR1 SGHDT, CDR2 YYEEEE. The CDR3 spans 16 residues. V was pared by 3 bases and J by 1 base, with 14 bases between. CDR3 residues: CASSSLQPGSGNTIYF. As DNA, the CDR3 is TGTGCCAGCAGCTCGTTACAGCCCGGGTCTGGAAACACCATATATTTT.

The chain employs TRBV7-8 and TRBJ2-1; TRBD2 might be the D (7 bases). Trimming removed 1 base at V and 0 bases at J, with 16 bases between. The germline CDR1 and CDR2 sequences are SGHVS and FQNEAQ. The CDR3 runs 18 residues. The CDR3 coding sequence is TGTGCCAGCAGCTTAGAAAGGGTGCGGGGGCCCTCCTACAATGAGCAGTTCTTC. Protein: CASSLERVRGPSYNEQFF.